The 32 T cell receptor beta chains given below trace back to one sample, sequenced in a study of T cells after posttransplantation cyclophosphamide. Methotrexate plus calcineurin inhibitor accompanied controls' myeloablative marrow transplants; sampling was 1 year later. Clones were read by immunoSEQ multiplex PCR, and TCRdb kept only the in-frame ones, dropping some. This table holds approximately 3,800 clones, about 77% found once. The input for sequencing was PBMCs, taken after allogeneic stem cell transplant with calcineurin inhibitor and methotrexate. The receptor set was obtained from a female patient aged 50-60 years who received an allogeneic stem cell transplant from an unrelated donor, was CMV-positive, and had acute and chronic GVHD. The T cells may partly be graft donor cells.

The chain's CDR3 is CASSDVPGHGAGTGELFF. The CDR3, as DNA: TGTGCCAGCAGTGACGTCCCGGGCCATGGTGCGGGGACCGGGGAGCTGTTTTTT. V usage is TRBV25-1 and J usage is TRBJ2-2; TRBD2 might be the D (6 bases). V was shortened by 3 bases and J by 5 bases, with 22 bases between the two germline ends. The CDR3 contains 18 residues. The germline V gene encodes CDR1 MGHDK and CDR2 SYGVNS.

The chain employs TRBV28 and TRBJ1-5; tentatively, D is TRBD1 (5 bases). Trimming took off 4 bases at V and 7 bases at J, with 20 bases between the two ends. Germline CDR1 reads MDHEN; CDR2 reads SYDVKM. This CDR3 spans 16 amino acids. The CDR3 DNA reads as TGTGCCAGCAGTTCGTGGACATTCGATAGAGGCCAGCCCCAGCATTTT. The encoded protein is CASSSWTFDRGQPQHF. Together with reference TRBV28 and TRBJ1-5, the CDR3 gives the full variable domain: DVKVTQSSRYLVKRTGEKVFLECVQDMDHENMFWYRQDPGLGLRLIYFSYDVKMKEKGDIPEGYSVSREKKERFSLILESASTNQTSMYLCASSSWTFDRGQPQHFGDGTRLSIL.

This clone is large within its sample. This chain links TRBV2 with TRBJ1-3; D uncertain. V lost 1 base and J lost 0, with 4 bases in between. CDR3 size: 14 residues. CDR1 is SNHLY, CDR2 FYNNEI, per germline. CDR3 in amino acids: CASSEDLSGNTIYF. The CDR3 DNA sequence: TGTGCCAGCAGTGAAGATCTCTCTGGAAACACCATATATTTT.

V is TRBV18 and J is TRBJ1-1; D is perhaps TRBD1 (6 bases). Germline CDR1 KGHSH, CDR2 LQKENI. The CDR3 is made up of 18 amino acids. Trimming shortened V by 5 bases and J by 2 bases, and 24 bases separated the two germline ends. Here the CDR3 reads CASSSGDRSLSGNTEAFF. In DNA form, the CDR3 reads TGTGCCAGCTCATCCGGAGACAGGTCCCTCTCTGGTAACACTGAAGCTTTCTTT.

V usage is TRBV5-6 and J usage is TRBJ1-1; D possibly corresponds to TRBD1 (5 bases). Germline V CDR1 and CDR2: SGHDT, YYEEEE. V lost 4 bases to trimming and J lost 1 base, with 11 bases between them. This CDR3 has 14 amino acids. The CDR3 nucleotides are TGTGCCAGCAGCCAATACGACAGGAACACTGAAGCTTTCTTT. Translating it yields CASSQYDRNTEAFF. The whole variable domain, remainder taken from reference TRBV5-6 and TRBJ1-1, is DAGVTQSPTHLIKTRGQQVTLRCSPKSGHDTVSWYQQALGQGPQFIFQYYEEEERQRGNFPDRFSGHQFPNYSSELNVNALLLGDSALYLCASSQYDRNTEAFFGQGTRLTVV.

CDR3 residues: CASSVDRGEKQFF. The CDR3 DNA follows: TGTGCCAGTAGTGTCGACAGGGGCGAAAAGCAGTTCTTC. This chain uses TRBV19 with TRBJ2-1; 8 bases are shared with TRBD1. This CDR3 has 13 residues. Trimming cost V 5 bases and J 11 bases; bases outside gene matches: 8. The germline CDR1 and CDR2 sequences are LNHDA and SQIVND (reference sequence).

The DNA for the CDR3 is TGTGCCATCGCGATGTCTCTTAATCAGCCCCAGCATTTT. It is translated as CAIAMSLNQPQHF. The V and J genes are TRBV28 and TRBJ1-5; D is ambiguous. V lost 10 bases, J lost 4 bases, and 14 bases lay in between. The CDR3 runs 13 residues. Germline V gene sequence: CDR1 MDHEN, CDR2 SYDVKM.

CDR3 nucleotide sequence: TGCGCCAGCAGCCCGGGACTAGCGTACTACAATGAGCAGTTCTTC. This encodes CASSPGLAYYNEQFF. The genes are TRBV5-1 and TRBJ2-1; 10 positions match TRBD2. The CDR3 length is 15 residues. V lost 4 bases and J lost 3; bases outside the gene matches: 4. Germline CDR1 reads SGHRS; CDR2 reads YFSETQ.

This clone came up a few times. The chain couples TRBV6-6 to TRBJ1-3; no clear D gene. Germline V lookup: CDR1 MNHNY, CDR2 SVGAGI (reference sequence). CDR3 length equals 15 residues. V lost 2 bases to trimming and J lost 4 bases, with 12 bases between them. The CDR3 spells CASSYPQNQGNTIYF. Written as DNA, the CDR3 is TGTGCCAGCAGTTACCCACAGAATCAGGGAAACACCATATATTTT.

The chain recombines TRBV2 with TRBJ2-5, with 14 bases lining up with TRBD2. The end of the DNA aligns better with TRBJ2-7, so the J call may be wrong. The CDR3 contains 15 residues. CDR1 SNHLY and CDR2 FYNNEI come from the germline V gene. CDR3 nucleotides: TGTGCCAGCCGGCGACTAGCGGGGGGGATATACGAGCAGTACTTC. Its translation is CASRRLAGGIYEQYF.

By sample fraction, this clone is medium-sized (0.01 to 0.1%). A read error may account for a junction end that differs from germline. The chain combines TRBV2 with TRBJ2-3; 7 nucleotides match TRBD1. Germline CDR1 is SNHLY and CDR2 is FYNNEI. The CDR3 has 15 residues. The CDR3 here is CASSEGTASTDTQYF. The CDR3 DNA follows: TGTGCCAGCAGCGAAGGGACAGCCAGCACAGATACGCAGTATTTT.

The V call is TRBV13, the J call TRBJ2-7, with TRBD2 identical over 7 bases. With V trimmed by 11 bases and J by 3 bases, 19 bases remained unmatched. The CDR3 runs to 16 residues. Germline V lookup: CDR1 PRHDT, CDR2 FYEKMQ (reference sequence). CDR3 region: CALLGWTAGAGYEQYF. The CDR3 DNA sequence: TGTGCCCTGCTCGGGTGGACGGCGGGAGCGGGCTACGAGCAGTACTTC.

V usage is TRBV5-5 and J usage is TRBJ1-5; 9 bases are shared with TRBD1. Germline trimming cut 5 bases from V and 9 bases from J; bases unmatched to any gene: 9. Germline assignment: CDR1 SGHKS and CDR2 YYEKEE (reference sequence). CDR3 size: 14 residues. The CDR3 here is CASSPGQGNGPQHF. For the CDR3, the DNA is TGTGCCAGCAGTCCGGGACAGGGAAATGGGCCCCAGCATTTT.

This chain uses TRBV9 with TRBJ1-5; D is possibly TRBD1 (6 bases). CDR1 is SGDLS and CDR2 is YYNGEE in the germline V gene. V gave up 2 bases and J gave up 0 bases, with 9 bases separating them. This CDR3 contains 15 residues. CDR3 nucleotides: TGTGCCAGCAGCGTTGGACAGAGTAGCAATCAGCCCCAGCATTTT. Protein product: CASSVGQSSNQPQHF. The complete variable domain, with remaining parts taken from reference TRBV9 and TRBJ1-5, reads DSGVTQTPKHLITATGQRVTLRCSPRSGDLSVYWYQQSLDQGLQFLIQYYNGEERAKGNILERFSAQQFPDLHSELNLSSLELGDSALYFCASSVGQSSNQPQHFGDGTRLSIL.

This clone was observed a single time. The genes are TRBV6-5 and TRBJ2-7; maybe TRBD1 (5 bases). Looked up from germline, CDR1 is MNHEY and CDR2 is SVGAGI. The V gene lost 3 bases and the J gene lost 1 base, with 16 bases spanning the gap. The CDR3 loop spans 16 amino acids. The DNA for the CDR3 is TGTGCCAGCAGTTATTTCGCAGACAGAAGATCCTACGAGCAGTACTTC. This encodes CASSYFADRRSYEQYF.

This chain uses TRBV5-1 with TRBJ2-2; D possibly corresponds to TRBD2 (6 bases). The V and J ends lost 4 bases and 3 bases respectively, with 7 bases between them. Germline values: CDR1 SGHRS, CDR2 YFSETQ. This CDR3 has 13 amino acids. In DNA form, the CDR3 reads TGCGCCAGCAGCGCGGGGTACACCGGGGAGCTGTTTTTT. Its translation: CASSAGYTGELFF.

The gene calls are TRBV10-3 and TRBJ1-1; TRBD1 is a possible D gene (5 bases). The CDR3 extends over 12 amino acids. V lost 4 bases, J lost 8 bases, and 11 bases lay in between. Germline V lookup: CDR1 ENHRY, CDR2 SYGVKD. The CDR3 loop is CAISGGEAEAFF. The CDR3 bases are TGTGCCATCAGTGGGGGCGAGGCCGAAGCTTTCTTT.

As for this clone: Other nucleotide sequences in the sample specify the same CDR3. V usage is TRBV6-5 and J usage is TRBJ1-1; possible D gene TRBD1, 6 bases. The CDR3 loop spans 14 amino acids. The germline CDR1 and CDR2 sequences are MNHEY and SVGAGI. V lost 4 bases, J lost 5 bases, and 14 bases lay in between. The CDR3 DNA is TGTGCCAGCAGTTTAGGGGGGGGAGGGACTGAAGCTTTCTTT. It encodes CASSLGGGGTEAFF.

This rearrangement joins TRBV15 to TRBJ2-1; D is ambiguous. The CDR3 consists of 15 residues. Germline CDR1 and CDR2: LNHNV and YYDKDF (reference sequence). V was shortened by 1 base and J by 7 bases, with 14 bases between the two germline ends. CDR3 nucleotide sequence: TGTGCCACCAGCAGAGGTGAACAGCTTGGAAATGAGCAGTTCTTC. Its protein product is CATSRGEQLGNEQFF. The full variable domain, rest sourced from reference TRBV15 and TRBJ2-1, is DAMVIQNPRYQVTQFGKPVTLSCSQTLNHNVMYWYQQKSSQAPKLLFHYYDKDFNNEADTPDNFQSRRPNTSFCFLDIRSPGLGDTAMYLCATSRGEQLGNEQFFGPGTRLTVL.

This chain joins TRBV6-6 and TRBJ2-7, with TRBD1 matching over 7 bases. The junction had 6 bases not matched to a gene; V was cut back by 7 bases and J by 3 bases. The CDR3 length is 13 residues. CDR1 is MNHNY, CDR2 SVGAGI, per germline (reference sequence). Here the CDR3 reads CASNKQGYYEQYF. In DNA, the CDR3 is TGTGCCAGCAACAAACAGGGGTACTACGAGCAGTACTTC.

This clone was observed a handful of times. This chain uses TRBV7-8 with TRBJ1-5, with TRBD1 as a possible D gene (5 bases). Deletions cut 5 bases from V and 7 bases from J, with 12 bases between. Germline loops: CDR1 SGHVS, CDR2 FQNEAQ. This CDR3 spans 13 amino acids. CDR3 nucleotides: TGTGCCAGCAGCCCTGGGGGGAGACAGCCCCAGCATTTT. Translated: CASSPGGRQPQHF. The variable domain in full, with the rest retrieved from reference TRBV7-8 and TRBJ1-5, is GAGVSQSPRYKVAKRGQDVALRCDPISGHVSLFWYQQALGQGPEFLTYFQNEAQLDKSGLPSDRFFAERPEGSVSTLKIQRTQQEDSAVYLCASSPGGRQPQHFGDGTRLSIL.

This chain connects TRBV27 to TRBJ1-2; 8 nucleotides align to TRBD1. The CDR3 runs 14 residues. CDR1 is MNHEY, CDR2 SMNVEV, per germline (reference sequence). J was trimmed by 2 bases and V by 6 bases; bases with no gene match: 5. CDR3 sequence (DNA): TGTGCCAGCAGCCTGTCAGGGGGCAACTATGGCTACACCTTC. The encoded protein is CASSLSGGNYGYTF.

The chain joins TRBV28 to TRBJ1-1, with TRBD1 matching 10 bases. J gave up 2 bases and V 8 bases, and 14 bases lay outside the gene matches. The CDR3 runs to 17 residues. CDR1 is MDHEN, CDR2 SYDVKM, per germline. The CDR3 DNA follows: TGTGCCAGCGTACGATGGGACAGGGGTATAAGAAACACTGAAGCTTTCTTT. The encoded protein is CASVRWDRGIRNTEAFF.

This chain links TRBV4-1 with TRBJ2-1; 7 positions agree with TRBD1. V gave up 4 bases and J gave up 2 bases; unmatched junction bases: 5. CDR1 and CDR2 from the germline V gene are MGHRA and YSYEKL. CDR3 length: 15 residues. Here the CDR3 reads CASSPGTATYNEQFF. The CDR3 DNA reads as TGCGCCAGCAGCCCCGGGACAGCAACCTACAATGAGCAGTTCTTC.

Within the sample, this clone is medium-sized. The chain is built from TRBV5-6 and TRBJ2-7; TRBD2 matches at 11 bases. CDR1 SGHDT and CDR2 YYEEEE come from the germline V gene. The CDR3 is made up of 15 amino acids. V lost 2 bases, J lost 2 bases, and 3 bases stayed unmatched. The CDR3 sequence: CASSFPSGGTYEQYF. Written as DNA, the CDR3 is TGTGCCAGCAGCTTCCCTAGCGGGGGGACCTACGAGCAGTACTTC.

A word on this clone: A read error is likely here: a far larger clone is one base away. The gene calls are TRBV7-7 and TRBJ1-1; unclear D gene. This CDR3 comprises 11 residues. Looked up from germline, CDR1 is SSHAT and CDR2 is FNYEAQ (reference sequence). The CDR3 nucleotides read TGTGCCGGCAGCTACAGTACTGAAGCTTTCTTT. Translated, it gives CAGSYSTEAFF.

The CDR3 reads CASSLQGGALGYGYTF. In nucleotides, the CDR3 is TGTGCCAGCAGCTTACAGGGAGGTGCTTTAGGATATGGCTACACCTTC. This chain links TRBV7-2 with TRBJ1-2; tentative D call: TRBD1 (5 bases). CDR1 and CDR2 from the germline V gene are SGHTA and FQGNSA. V lost 2 bases to trimming and J lost 5 bases, with 18 bases between them. CDR3 length equals 16 residues.

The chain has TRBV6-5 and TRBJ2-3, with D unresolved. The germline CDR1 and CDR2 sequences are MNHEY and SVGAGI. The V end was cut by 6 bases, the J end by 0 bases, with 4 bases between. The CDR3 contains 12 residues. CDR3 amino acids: CASRASTDTQYF. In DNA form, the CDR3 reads TGTGCCAGCAGGGCCAGCACAGATACGCAGTATTTT.

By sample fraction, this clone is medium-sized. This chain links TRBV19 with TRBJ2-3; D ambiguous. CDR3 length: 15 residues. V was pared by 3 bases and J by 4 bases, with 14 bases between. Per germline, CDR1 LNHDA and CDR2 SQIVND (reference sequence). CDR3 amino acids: CASSITRVSSDTQYF. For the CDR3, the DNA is TGTGCCAGTAGTATTACTCGGGTGTCCTCAGATACGCAGTATTTT.

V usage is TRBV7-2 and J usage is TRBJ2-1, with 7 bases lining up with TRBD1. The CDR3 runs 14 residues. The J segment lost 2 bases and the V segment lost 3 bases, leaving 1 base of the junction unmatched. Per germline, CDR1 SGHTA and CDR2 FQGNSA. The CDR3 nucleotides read TGTGCCAGCAGCTTTGGGACAGCCTACAATGAGCAGTTCTTC. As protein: CASSFGTAYNEQFF.

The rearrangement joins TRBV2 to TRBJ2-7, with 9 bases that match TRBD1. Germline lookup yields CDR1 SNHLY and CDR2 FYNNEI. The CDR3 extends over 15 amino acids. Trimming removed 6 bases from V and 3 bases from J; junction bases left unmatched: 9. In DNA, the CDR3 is TGTGCCAGCAGATCCACATCGACAGGGGGCTACGAGCAGTACTTC. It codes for CASRSTSTGGYEQYF.

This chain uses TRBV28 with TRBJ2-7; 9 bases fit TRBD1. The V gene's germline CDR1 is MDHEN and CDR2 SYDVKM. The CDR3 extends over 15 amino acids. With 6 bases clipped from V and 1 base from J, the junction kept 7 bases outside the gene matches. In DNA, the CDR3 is TGTGCCAGCAGGATACCGGGACAGGGTTCCTACGAGCAGTACTTC. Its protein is CASRIPGQGSYEQYF. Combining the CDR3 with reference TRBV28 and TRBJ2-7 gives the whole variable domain DVKVTQSSRYLVKRTGEKVFLECVQDMDHENMFWYRQDPGLGLRLIYFSYDVKMKEKGDIPEGYSVSREKKERFSLILESASTNQTSMYLCASRIPGQGSYEQYFGPGTRLTVT.